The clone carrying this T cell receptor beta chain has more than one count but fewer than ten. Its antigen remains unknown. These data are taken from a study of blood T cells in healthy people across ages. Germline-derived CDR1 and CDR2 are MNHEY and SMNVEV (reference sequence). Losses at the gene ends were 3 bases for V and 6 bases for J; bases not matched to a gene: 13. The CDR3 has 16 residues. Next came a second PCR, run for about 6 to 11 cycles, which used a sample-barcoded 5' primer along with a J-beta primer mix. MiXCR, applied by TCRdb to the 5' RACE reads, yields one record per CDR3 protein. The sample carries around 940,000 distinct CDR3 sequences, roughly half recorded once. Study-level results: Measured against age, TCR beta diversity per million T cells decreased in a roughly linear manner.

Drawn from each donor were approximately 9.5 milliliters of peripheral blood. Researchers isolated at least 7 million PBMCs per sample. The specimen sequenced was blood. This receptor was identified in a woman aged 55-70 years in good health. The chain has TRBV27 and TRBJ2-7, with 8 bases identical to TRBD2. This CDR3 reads CASSFSAGERFSEQYF. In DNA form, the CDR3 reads TGTGCCAGCAGTTTTTCAGCGGGAGAAAGGTTTAGCGAGCAGTACTTC.